This T cell receptor (beta chain) was recovered during a study of cytomegalovirus exposure and HLA in healthy donors. With 0 bases removed from V and 6 bases from J, the gap between germline ends came to 12 bases. The CDR3 contains 15 residues. Germline V gives CDR1 SGHVS, CDR2 FQNEAQ. Study outcomes and limitations: Testing in vitro showed a few CMV-associated chains specific for CMV antigens.

Concerning this clone: Antigen specificity is unknown.

The PCR employed 60 Vbeta primers together with 13 Jbeta primers. Assay used: immunoSEQ multiplex PCR; TCRdb lists only in-frame clones, some missing. The sample holds some 150,000 clones, roughly four fifths seen once. Sequenced sample: PBMCs. The J gene is TRBJ1-5, the V gene TRBV7-8; D remains ambiguous. This TCR was recovered from a human donor in good health. As DNA, the CDR3 is TGTGCCAGCAGCTTAGCGAGGGTACTTGGTCAGCCCCAGCATTTT. Amino acid sequence: CASSLARVLGQPQHF.